What follows are 2 T cell receptor beta chains derived from one specimen sequenced in a study of regulatory T cells in long-lasting Graves disease. The time point was: persistent/refractory GD, antithyroid drugs over 5 years with positive TRAb. RNA extracted from PBMCs served as the sequencing template. TCR beta libraries were built with iRepertoire HTBI primers and Arm-PCR of CDR3 regions. TCRdb itself ran the multiplex PCR reads through MiXCR, one entry per CDR3 protein. The sample has approximately 470,000 distinct CDR3 sequences, roughly 20% seen once; the top ten hold approximately 8%. This specimen was peripheral blood mononuclear cells (PBMCs), taken when the disease was refractory, from a patient treated with antithyroid drugs. Receptors were obtained from a female donor with Graves disease.

In regard to this clonotype: The conserved phenylalanine or tryptophan normally closing the CDR3 is absent here, so this likely arose from a read error. The chain links TRBV25-1 to TRBJ2-2, with TRBD1 identical over 11 bases. Trimming took 5 bases from V and 5 from J; bases not matched to a gene: 7. CDR1 MGHDK and CDR2 SYGVNS come from the germline V gene. The CDR3 extends over 16 amino acids. CDR3 loop: CASSSPGTGGTGELFS. DNA of the CDR3: TGTGCCAGCAGTTCACCCGGGACAGGGGGAACCGGGGAGCTGTTTTCT.

The V call is TRBV10-3, the J call TRBJ1-1; D is unclear. Trimming pared 3 bases from V and 5 bases from J, leaving 10 bases between. Germline V lookup: CDR1 ENHRY, CDR2 SYGVKD. The CDR3 extends over 13 amino acids. As DNA, the CDR3 is TGTGCCATCAGTGATAGGTCGTGGACTGAAGCTTTCTTT. Translating gives CAISDRSWTEAFF.